The source of this TCR beta chain is a study of OX40 agonist ivuxolimab in advanced cancers. The overall study: Patients were infused with ivuxolimab every 2 weeks at 0.01 to 10 mg/kg. Patients treated during dose escalation were battling hepatocellular carcinoma, melanoma, renal cell or head and neck cancer. Males comprised 70% to 85% of the group, whose mean age was around 62 years (range 23 to 79).

The CDR3 has 17 residues. The V and J ends lost 4 bases and 3 bases respectively, with 21 bases between them. Germline CDR1 and CDR2: SGDLS and YYNGEE. With respect to this clone: Its antigen is still unknown.

Study observations and caveats: Some of the nonresponding patients also showed low levels of normalized T-cell clonal expansion.

Assay: immunoSEQ multiplex PCR; the TCRdb copy retains only in-frame clones and omits some. The sample holds approximately 77,000 clones; 85% are singletons and the top ten take around 1.8%. The TCR was taken from an adult with an advanced solid tumor such as melanoma, head and neck, liver or kidney cancer. V is TRBV9 and J is TRBJ2-3, with D possibly TRBD1 on 5 matching bases. Source: CD4+ or CD8+ T cells sorted from blood, taken in a trial of the OX40 agonist ivuxolimab. The CDR3 coding sequence is TGTGCCAGCAGCAAGCGCAGGATAGGGGTCATAACAGATACGCAGTATTTT. As protein: CASSKRRIGVITDTQYF.